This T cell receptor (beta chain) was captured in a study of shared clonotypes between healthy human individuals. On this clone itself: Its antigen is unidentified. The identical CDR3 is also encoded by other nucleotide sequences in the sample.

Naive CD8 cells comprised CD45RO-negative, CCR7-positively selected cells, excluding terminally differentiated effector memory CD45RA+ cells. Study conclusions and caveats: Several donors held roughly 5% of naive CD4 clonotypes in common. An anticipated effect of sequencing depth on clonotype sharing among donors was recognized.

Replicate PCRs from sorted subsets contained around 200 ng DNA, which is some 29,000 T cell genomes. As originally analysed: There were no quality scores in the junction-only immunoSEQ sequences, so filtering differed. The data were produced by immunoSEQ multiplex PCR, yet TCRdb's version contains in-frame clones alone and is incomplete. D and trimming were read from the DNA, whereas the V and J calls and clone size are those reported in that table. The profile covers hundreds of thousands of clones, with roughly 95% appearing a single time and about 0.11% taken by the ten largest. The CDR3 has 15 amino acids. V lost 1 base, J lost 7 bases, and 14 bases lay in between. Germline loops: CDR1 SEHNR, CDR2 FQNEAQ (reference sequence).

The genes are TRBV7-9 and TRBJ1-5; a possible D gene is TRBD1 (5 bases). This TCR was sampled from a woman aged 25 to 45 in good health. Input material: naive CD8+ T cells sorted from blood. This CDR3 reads CASSLGQGRGQPQHF. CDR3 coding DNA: TGTGCCAGCAGCTTAGGGCAGGGAAGGGGACAGCCCCAGCATTTT.